The clone carrying this T cell receptor beta chain was seen ten or more times. The data are from a study of molecular identifiers for immune sequencing clone quantification. Germline CDR1 and CDR2: MDHEN and SYDVKM. The length of the CDR3 is 14 residues. Deletions cut 6 bases from V and 0 bases from J, with 9 bases between. TCRdb fed the PCR reads into MiXCR, producing one record per CDR3 protein. Counted here are under 650,000 distinct CDR3 sequences, roughly 21% occurring once; the ten biggest clones make up around 0.9%. The chain links TRBV28 to TRBJ1-3, with unresolved D. Sequenced sample: naive CD8+ T cells from blood, with Jurkat cell RNA spiked in. Noted subset: FACS-sorted CD8+CD4-CCR7+CD45RA+ naive T cells. The TCR sequence derives from a human donor in good health. Some libraries in this study had Jurkat cell RNA spiked in. The chain's CDR3 is CASRDWTSGNTIYF. Here the CDR3 DNA reads TGTGCCAGCAGAGATTGGACCTCTGGAAACACCATATATTTT. Using reference TRBV28 and TRBJ1-3 for the parts outside the CDR3, the full variable domain is DVKVTQSSRYLVKRTGEKVFLECVQDMDHENMFWYRQDPGLGLRLIYFSYDVKMKEKGDIPEGYSVSREKKERFSLILESASTNQTSMYLCASRDWTSGNTIYFGEGSWLTVV.